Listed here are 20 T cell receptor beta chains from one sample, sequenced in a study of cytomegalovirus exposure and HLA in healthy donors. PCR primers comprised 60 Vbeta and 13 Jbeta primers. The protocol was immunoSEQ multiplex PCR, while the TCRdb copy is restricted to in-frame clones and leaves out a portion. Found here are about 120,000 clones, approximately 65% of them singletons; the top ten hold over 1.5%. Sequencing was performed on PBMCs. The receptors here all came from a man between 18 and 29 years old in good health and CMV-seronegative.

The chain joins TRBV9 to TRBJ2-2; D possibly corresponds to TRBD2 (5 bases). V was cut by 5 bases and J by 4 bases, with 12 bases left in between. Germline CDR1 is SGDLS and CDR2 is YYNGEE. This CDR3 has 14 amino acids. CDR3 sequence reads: CASRVSGSTGELFF. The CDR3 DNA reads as TGTGCCAGCAGGGTGTCGGGAAGCACCGGGGAGCTGTTTTTT.

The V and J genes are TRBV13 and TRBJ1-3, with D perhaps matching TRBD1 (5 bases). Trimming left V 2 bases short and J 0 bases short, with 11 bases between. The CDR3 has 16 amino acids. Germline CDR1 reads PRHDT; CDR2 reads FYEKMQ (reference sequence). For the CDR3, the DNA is TGTGCCAGCAGCTTACGGGGGAGCGGCTCTGGAAACACCATATATTTT. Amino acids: CASSLRGSGSGNTIYF.

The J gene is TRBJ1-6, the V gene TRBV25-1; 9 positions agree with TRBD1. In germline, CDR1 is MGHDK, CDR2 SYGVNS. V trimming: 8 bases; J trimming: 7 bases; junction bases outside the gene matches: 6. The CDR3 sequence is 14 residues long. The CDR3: CASGDRAGNSPLHF. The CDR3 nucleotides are TGTGCCAGCGGGGACAGGGCGGGAAATTCACCCCTCCACTTT.

This CDR3 is CAWSVRQGGTEAFF. DNA of the CDR3: TGTGCCTGGAGTGTAAGACAGGGGGGAACTGAAGCTTTCTTT. The V call is TRBV30, the J call TRBJ1-1, with 9 bases that match TRBD1. The CDR3 consists of 14 residues. J lost 5 bases, V lost 0 bases, and 4 bases had no gene match. Germline CDR1 GTSNPN, CDR2 SVGIG (reference sequence).

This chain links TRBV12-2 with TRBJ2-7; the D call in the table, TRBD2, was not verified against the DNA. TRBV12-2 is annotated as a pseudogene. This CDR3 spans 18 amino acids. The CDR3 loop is CASRLRRLAGGGAYEQYF. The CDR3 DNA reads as TGTGCAAGTCGCTTACGACGACTAGCGGGAGGGGGGGCCTACGAGCAGTACTTC.

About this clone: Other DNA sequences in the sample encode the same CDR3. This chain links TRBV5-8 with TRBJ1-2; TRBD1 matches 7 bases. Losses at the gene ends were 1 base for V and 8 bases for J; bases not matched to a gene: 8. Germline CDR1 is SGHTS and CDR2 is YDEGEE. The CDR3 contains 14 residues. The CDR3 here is CASSLNGQGGGYTF. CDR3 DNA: TGTGCCAGCAGCTTGAACGGGCAGGGGGGAGGCTACACCTTC.

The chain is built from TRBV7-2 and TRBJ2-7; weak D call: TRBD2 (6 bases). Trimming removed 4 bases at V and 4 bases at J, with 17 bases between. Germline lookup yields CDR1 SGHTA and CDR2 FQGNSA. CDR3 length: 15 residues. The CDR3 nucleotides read TGTGCCAGCAGCTCCACACGGGCGGGAAGATACGAGCAGTACTTC. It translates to CASSSTRAGRYEQYF.

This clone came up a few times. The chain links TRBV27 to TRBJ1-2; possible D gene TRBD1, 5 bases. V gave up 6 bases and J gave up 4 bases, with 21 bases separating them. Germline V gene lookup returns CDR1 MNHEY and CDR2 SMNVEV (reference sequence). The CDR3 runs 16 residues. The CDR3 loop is CASSQRPPGTIYGYTF. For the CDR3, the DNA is TGTGCCAGCAGCCAACGGCCCCCAGGGACTATCTATGGCTACACCTTC.

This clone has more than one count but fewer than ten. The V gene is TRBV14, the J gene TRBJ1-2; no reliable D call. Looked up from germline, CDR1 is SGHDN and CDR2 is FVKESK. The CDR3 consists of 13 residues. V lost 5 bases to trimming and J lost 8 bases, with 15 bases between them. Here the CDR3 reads CASSYGGEIGYTF. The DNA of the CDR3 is TGTGCCAGCAGCTACGGTGGGGAGATCGGCTACACCTTC.

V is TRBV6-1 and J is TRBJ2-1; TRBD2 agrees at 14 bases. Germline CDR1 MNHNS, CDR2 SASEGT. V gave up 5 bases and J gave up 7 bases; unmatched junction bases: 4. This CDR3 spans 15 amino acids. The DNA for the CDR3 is TGTGCCAGCAGTACGACTAGCGGGAGGGTAAATGAGCAGTTCTTC. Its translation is CASSTTSGRVNEQFF.

CDR3 coding DNA: TGTGCCTTATCCGCGGGAGTTGTAGATACGCAGTATTTT. Protein sequence: CALSAGVVDTQYF. The rearrangement joins TRBV10-3 to TRBJ2-3; 7 bases line up with TRBD2. V shed 11 bases and J 5 bases; nucleotides not matched to a gene: 10. The CDR3 has 13 amino acids. The germline gives CDR1 ENHRY, CDR2 SYGVKD.

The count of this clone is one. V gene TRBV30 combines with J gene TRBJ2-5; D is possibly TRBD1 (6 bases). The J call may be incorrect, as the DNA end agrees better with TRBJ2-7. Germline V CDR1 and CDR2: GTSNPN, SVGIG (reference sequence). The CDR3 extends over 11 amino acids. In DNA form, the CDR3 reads TGTGCCTGTATACAGGGCTACGAGCAGTACTTC. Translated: CACIQGYEQYF.

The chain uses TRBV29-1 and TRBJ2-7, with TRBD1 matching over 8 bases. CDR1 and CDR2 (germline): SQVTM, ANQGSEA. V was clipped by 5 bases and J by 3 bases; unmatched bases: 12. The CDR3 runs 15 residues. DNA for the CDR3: TGCAGCGTTTTAAACTACCGGGACAGGAGCTACGAGCAGTACTTC. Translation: CSVLNYRDRSYEQYF.

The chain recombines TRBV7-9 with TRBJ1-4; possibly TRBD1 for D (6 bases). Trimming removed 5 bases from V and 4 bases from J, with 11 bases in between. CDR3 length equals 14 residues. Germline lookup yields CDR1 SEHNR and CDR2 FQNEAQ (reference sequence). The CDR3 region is CASSLRDNNEKLFF. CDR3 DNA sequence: TGTGCCAGCAGCCTCCGGGACAATAATGAAAAACTGTTTTTT.

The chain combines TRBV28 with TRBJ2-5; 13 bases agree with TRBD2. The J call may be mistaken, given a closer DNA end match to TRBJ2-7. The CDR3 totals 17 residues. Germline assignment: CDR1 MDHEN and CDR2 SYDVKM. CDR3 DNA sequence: TGTGCCAGCTTGGGACTAGCGGGACTCCCTACTGCCTACGAGCAGTACTTC. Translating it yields CASLGLAGLPTAYEQYF.

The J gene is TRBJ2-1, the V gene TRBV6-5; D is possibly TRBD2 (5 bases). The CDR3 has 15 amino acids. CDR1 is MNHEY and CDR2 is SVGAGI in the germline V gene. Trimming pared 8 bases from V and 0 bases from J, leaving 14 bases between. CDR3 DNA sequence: TGTGCCAGCTCCGGTACGGGAAGCTCCTACAATGAGCAGTTCTTC. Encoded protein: CASSGTGSSYNEQFF.

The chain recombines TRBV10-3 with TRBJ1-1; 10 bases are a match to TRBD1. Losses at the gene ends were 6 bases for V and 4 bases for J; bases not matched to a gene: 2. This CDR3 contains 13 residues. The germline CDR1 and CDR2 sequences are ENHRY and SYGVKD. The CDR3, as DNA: TGTGCCATCAGGACAGGGGGCACCACTGAAGCTTTCTTT. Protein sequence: CAIRTGGTTEAFF.

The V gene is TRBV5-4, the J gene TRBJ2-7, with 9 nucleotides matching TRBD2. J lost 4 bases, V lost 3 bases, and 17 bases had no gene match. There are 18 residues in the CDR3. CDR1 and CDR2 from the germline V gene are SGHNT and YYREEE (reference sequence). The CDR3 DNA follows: TGTGCCAGCAGCTGGGGTGGCGGGAGGGCCAGAGGTTCTTACGAGCAGTACTTC. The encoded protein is CASSWGGGRARGSYEQYF.

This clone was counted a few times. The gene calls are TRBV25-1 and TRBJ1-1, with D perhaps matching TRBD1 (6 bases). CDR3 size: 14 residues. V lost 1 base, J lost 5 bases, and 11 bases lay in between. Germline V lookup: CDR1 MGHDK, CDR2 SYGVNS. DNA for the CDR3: TGTGCCAGCAGTGAATTGTCAGGGGATACTGAAGCTTTCTTT. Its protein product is CASSELSGDTEAFF.

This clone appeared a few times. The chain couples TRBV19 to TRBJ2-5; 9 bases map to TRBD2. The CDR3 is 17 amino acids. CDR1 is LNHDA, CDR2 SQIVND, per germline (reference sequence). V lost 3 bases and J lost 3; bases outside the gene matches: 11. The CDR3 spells CASSIVGASGEKETQYF. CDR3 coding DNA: TGTGCCAGTAGTATTGTGGGGGCTAGCGGGGAGAAAGAGACCCAGTACTTC.